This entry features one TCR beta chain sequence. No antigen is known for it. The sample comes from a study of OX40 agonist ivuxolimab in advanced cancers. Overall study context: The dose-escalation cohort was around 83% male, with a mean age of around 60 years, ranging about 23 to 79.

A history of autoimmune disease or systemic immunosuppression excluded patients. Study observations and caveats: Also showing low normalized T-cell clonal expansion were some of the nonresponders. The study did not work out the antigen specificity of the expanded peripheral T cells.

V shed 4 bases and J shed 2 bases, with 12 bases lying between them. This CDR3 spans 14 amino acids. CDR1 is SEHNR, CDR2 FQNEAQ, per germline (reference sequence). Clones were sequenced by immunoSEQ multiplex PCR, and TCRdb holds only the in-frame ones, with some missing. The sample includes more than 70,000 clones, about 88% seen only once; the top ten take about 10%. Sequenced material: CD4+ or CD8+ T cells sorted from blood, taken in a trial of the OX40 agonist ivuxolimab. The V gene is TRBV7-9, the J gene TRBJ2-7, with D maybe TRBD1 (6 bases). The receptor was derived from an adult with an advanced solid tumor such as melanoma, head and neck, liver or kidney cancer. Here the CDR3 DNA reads TGTGCCAGCAGCTCCCGGACAGAAACCTACGAGCAGTACTTC. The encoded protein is CASSSRTETYEQYF.